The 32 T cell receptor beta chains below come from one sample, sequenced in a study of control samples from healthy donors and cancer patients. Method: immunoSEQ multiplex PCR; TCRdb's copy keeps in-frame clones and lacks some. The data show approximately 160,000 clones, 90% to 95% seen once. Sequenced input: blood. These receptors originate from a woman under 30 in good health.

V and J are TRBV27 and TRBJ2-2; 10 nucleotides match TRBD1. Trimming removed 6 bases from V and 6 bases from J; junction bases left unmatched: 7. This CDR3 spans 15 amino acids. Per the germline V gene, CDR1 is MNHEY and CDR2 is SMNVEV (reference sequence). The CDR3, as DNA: TGTGCCAGCAGCTCAAAGGGACAGGGGTCCGGGGAGCTGTTTTTT. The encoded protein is CASSSKGQGSGELFF.

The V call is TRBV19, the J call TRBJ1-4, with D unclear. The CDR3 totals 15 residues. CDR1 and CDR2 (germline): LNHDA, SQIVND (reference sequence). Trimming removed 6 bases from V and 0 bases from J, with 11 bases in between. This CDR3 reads CASSGLDATNEKLFF. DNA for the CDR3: TGTGCCAGTAGCGGATTAGATGCAACTAATGAAAAACTGTTTTTT.

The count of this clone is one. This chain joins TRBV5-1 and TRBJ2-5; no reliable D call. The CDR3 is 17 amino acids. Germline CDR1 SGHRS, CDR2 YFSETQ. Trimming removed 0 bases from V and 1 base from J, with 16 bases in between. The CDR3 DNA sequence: TGCGCCAGCAGCTTGGGTGAATTTCAGCCTTTCCAAGAGACCCAGTACTTC. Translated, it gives CASSLGEFQPFQETQYF.

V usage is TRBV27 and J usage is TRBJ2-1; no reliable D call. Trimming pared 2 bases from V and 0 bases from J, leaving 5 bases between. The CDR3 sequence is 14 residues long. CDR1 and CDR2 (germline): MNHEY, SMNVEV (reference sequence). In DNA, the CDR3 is TGTGCCAGCAGTTTAAGGAGCTCCTACAATGAGCAGTTCTTC. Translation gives CASSLRSSYNEQFF.

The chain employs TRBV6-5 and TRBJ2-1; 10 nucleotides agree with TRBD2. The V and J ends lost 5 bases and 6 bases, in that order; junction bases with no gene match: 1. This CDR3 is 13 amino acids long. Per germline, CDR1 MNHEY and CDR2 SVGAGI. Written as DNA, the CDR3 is TGTGCCAGCAGTCGGACTAGCGGCAATGAGCAGTTCTTC. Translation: CASSRTSGNEQFF.

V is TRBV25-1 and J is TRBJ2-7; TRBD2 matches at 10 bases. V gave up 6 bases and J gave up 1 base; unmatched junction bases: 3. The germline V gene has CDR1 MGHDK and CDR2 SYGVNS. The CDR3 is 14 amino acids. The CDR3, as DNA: TGTGCCAGCAGCCTAGCGGGAGAGTCCTACGAGCAGTACTTC. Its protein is CASSLAGESYEQYF.

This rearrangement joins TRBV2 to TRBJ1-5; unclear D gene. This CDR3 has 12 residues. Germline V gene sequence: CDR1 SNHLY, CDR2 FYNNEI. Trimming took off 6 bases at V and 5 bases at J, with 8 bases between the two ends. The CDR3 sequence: CASRAADQPQHF. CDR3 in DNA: TGTGCCAGCAGGGCAGCTGATCAGCCCCAGCATTTT. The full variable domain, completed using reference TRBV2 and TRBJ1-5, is EPEVTQTPSHQVTQMGQEVILRCVPISNHLYFYWYRQILGQKVEFLVSFYNNEISEKSEIFDDQFSVERPDGSNFTLKIRSTKLEDSAMYFCASRAADQPQHFGDGTRLSIL.

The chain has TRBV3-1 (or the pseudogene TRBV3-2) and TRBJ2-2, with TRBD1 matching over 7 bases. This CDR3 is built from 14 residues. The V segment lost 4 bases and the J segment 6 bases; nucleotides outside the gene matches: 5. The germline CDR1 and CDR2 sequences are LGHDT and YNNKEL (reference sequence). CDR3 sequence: CASSRDSSPGELFF. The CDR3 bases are TGTGCCAGCAGCCGGGACAGTAGTCCCGGGGAGCTGTTTTTT.

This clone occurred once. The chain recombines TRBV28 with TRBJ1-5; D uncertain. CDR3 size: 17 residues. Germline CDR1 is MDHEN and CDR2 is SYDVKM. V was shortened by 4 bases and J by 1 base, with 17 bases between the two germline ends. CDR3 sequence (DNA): TGTGCCAGCAGTTCGTTACAAGGCCCGGGGAGCAATCAGCCCCAGCATTTT. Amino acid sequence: CASSSLQGPGSNQPQHF.

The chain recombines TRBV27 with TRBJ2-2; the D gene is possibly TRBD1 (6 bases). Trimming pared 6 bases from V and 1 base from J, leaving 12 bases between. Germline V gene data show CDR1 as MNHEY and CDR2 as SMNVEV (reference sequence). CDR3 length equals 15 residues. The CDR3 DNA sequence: TGTGCCAGCAGGAGACCGGGACAGAACACCGGGGAGCTGTTTTTT. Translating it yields CASRRPGQNTGELFF.

CDR3 sequence reads: CASRADGHNEQFF. In nucleotides, the CDR3 is TGTGCCAGTAGAGCGGACGGCCACAATGAGCAGTTCTTC. The rearrangement joins TRBV19 to TRBJ2-1; D is possibly TRBD2 (5 bases). Germline V gene sequence: CDR1 LNHDA, CDR2 SQIVND (reference sequence). Trimming pared 6 bases from V and 5 bases from J, leaving 11 bases between. CDR3 size: 13 residues.

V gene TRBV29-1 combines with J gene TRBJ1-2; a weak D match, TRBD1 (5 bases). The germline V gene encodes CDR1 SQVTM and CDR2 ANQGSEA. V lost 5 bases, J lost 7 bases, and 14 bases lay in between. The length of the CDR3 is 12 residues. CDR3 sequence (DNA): TGCAGCGTTTGGGGCTCCCAAGCTGGCTACACCTTC. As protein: CSVWGSQAGYTF.

CDR3 residues: CASSPSTGSGNTIYF. As DNA, the CDR3 is TGTGCCAGCTCACCATCAACGGGGTCTGGAAACACCATATATTTT. This sequence joins TRBV18 and TRBJ1-3; D ambiguous. Trimming took off 2 bases at V and 1 base at J, with 9 bases between the two ends. CDR3 length: 15 residues. Germline CDR1 KGHSH, CDR2 LQKENI.

For the CDR3, the DNA is TGCGCCAGCAGCGTCAGGGGCGTGGACACTGAAGCTTTCTTT. It yields the protein CASSVRGVDTEAFF. The chain is built from TRBV5-1 and TRBJ1-1; possibly TRBD1 for D (6 bases). Per the germline V gene, CDR1 is SGHRS and CDR2 is YFSETQ. The V end lost 4 bases, the J end lost 3 bases, and 13 bases lay between the germline ends. This CDR3 is built from 14 residues.

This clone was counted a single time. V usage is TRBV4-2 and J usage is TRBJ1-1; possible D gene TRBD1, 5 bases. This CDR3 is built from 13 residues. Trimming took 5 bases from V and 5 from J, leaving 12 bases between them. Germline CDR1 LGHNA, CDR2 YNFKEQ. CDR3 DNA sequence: TGTGCCAGCAGCTGGGGTGGGGGAACTGAAGCTTTCTTT. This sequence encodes CASSWGGGTEAFF.

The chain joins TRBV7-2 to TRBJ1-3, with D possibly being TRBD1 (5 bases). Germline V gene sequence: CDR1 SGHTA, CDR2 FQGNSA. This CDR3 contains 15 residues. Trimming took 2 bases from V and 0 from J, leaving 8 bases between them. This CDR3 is CASSLQGHSGNTIYF. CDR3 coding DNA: TGTGCCAGCAGCTTACAGGGCCACTCTGGAAACACCATATATTTT.

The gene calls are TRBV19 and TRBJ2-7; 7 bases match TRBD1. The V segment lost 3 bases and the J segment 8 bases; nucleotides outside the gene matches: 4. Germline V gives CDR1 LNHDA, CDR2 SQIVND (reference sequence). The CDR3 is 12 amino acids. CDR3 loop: CASSILQGKQYF. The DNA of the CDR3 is TGTGCCAGTAGTATCCTACAGGGGAAGCAGTACTTC. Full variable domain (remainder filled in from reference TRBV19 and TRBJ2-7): DGGITQSPKYLFRKEGQNVTLSCEQNLNHDAMYWYRQDPGQGLRLIYYSQIVNDFQKGDIAEGYSVSREKKESFPLTVTSAQKNPTAFYLCASSILQGKQYFGPGTRLTVT.

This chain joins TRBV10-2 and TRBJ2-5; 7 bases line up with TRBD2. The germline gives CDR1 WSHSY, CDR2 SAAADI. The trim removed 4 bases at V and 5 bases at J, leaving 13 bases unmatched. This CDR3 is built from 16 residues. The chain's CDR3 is CASSAYGEGREETQYF. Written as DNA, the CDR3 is TGCGCCAGCAGTGCCTACGGGGAGGGGAGGGAGGAGACCCAGTACTTC.

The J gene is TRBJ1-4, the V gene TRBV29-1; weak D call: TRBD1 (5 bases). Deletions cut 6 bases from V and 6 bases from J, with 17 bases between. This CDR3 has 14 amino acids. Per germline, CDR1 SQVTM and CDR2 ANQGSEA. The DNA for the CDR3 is TGCAGCGTCCTTCACAGTGGAGGGGATGAAAAACTGTTTTTT. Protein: CSVLHSGGDEKLFF.

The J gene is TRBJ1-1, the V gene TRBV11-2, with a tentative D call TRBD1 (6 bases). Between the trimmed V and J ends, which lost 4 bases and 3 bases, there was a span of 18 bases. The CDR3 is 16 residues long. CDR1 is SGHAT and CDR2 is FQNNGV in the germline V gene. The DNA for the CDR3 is TGTGCCAGCAGCTCTACAGGGATTTGGTCCGACACTGAAGCTTTCTTT. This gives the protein CASSSTGIWSDTEAFF. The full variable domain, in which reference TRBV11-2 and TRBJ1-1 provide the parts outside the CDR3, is EAGVAQSPRYKIIEKRQSVAFWCNPISGHATLYWYQQILGQGPKLLIQFQNNGVVDDSQLPKDRFSAERLKGVDSTLKIQPAKLEDSAVYLCASSSTGIWSDTEAFFGQGTRLTVV.

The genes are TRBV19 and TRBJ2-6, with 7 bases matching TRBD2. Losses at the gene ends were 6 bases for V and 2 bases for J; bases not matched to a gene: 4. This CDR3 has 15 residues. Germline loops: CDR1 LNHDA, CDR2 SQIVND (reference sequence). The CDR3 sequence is CASRKREAGANVLTF. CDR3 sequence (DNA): TGTGCCAGTAGGAAACGGGAGGCTGGGGCCAACGTCCTGACTTTC.

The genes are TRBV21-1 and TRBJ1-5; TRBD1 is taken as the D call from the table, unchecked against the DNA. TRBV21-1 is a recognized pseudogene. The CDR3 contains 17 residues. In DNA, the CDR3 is TGTGCCAGCAGCACTCAAGACAGGGGGAGCAGGAGTCAGCCCCAGCATTTT. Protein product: CASSTQDRGSRSQPQHF.

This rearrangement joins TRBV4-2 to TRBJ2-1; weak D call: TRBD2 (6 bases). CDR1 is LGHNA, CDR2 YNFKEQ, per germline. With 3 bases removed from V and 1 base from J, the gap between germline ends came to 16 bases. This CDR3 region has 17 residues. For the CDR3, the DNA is TGTGCCAGCAGCCACCCTAGGAGCGGGCATTCCTACAATGAGCAGTTCTTC. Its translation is CASSHPRSGHSYNEQFF.

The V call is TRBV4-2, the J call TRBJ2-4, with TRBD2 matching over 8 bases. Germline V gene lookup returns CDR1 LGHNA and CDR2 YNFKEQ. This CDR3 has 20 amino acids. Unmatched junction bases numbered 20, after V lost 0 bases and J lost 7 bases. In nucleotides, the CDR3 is TGTGCCAGCAGCCAAGAAGTATTGGGCTCCCCAGCGGGAGACCGGAACATTCAGTACTTC. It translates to CASSQEVLGSPAGDRNIQYF.

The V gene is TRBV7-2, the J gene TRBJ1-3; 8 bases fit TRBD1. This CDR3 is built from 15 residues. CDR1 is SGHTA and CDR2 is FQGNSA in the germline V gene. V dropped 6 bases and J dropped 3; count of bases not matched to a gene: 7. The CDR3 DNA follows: TGTGCCAGCAGTTCCGGACAGGGCTTTGGAAACACCATATATTTT. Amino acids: CASSSGQGFGNTIYF.

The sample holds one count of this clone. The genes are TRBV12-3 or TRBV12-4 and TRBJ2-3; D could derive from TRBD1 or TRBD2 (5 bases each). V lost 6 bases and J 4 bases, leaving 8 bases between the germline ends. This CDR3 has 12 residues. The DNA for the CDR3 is TGTGCCAGCAGGACGGGGCCAGATACGCAGTATTTT. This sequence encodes CASRTGPDTQYF.

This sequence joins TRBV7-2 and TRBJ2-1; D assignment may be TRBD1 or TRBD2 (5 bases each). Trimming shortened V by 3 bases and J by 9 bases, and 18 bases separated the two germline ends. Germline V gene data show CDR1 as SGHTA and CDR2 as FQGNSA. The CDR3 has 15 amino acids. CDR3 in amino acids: CASSLPGTATSEQFF. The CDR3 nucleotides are TGTGCCAGCAGCTTGCCCGGGACGGCTACTAGTGAGCAGTTCTTC.

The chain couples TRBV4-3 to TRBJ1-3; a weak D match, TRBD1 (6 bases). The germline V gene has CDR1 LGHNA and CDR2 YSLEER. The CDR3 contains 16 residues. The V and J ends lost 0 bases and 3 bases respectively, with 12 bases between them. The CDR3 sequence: CASSQDSGAHGNTIYF. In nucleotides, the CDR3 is TGCGCCAGCAGCCAAGACTCGGGGGCACATGGAAACACCATATATTTT.

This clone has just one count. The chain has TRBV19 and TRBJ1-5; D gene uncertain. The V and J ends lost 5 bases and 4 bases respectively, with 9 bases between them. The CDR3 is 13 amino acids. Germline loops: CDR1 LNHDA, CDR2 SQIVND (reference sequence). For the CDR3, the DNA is TGTGCCAGTAGTCCAAGTCGAAATCAGCCCCAGCATTTT. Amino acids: CASSPSRNQPQHF.

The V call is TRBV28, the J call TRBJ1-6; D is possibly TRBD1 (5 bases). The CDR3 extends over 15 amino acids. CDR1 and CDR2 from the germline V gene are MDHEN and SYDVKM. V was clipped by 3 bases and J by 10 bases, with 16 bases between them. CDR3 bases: TGTGCCAGCAGTTTTGGGGGGGTCTACTACTCACCCCTCCACTTT. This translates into CASSFGGVYYSPLHF.

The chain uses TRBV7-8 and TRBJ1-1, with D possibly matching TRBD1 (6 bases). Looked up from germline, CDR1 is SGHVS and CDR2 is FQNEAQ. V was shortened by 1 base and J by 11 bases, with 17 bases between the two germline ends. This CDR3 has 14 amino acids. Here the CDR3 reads CASSLESVGAKAFF. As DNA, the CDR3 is TGTGCCAGCAGCTTAGAGTCGGTGGGGGCCAAGGCTTTCTTT.

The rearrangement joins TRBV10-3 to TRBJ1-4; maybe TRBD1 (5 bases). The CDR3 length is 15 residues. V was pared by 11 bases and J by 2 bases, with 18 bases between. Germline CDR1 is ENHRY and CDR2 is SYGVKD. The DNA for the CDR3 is TGTGCCGTCGGGGGGGACTCACATACTAATGAAAAACTGTTTTTT. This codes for CAVGGDSHTNEKLFF.